The entry below describes one TCR beta chain. These data come from a study of blood T cell repertoires in COVID-19. Study background: Sample material is recorded as cDNA or gDNA derived from T cells, B-cell-depleted T cells, or PBMCs.

Cohort allocation depended upon clinical history that participants reported. Per the study methods: Nucleated cell number was recorded as an estimate derived from reference gene primer amplification. Method: immunoSEQ multiplex PCR; TCRdb's copy keeps in-frame clones and lacks some. V, J and clone size are those of that table, while D and trimming were read from the DNA. The repertoire holds 200,000 to 250,000 clones, with 86% as singletons. The V gene's germline CDR1 is WNHNN and CDR2 SYGVQD (reference sequence). This CDR3 spans 16 amino acids. J was trimmed by 4 bases and V by 2 bases; bases with no gene match: 5.

Sequenced input: PBMCs or T cells enriched from blood (not recorded which). The gene calls are TRBV10-1 and TRBJ2-6; 7 bases are shared with TRBD1. This TCR was recovered from a woman between 35 and 50 years old with acute COVID-19. CDR3 DNA sequence: TGCGCCAGCAGTGAGCAAAGGGGGCTGGGGGCCAACGTCCTGACTTTC. This sequence encodes CASSEQRGLGANVLTF.